These 9 T cell receptor beta chains were sequenced from one sample in a study of blood T cell repertoires in COVID-19. Clones were sequenced by immunoSEQ multiplex PCR, and TCRdb holds only the in-frame ones, with some missing. The sample lists approximately 190,000 clones; more than 70% were seen once. Material for sequencing was peripheral blood. These receptors were collected from a man aged 35 to 55 with active or convalescent COVID-19.

This clone was seen once. The V and J genes are TRBV10-3 and TRBJ2-7, with 9 bases aligning to TRBD2. This CDR3 region has 14 residues. The germline V gene has CDR1 ENHRY and CDR2 SYGVKD. After removal of 8 bases from V and 4 bases from J, the junction contained 9 bases not matched to a gene. CDR3 DNA sequence: TGTGCCATCTCCGATGCTAGCGGGAAATACGAGCAGTACTTC. Its protein is CAISDASGKYEQYF.

The gene calls are TRBV2 and TRBJ1-1; 10 bases line up with TRBD1. After removal of 6 bases from V and 6 bases from J, the junction contained 4 bases not matched to a gene. CDR1 is SNHLY, CDR2 FYNNEI, per germline. This CDR3 region has 13 residues. CDR3 region: CASRGTGVAEAFF. The CDR3 DNA is TGTGCCAGCAGGGGGACAGGGGTGGCTGAAGCTTTCTTT. Full variable domain (rest looked up from reference TRBV2 and TRBJ1-1): EPEVTQTPSHQVTQMGQEVILRCVPISNHLYFYWYRQILGQKVEFLVSFYNNEISEKSEIFDDQFSVERPDGSNFTLKIRSTKLEDSAMYFCASRGTGVAEAFFGQGTRLTVV.

V and J are TRBV29-1 and TRBJ2-1; a possible D gene is TRBD1 (5 bases). Germline V gene data show CDR1 as SQVTM and CDR2 as ANQGSEA. CDR3 length: 14 residues. The V gene lost 0 bases and the J gene lost 13 bases, with 19 bases spanning the gap. The CDR3: CSVEDSTGVSKQFF. The CDR3 DNA sequence: TGCAGCGTTGAAGATTCCACAGGTGTATCGAAACAGTTCTTC.

The chain joins TRBV7-2 to TRBJ1-3, with a possible D match to TRBD1 (6 bases). V gave up 5 bases and J gave up 0 bases, with 14 bases separating them. The CDR3 is 16 residues long. Germline loops: CDR1 SGHTA, CDR2 FQGNSA. In DNA, the CDR3 is TGTGCCAGCAGCACCCCTACAGGGCTCTCTGGAAACACCATATATTTT. Its translation: CASSTPTGLSGNTIYF.

The V and J genes are TRBV3-1 (or the pseudogene TRBV3-2) and TRBJ1-4; D perhaps matches TRBD1 (5 bases). The CDR3 contains 14 residues. With 5 bases removed from V and 7 bases from J, the gap between germline ends came to 14 bases. Germline CDR1 reads LGHDT; CDR2 reads YNNKEL (reference sequence). CDR3 nucleotide sequence: TGTGCCAGCAGCACCCGTGGGGCAGGTGAAAAACTGTTTTTT. Translated: CASSTRGAGEKLFF.

The rearrangement joins TRBV5-1 to TRBJ2-7; possible D gene TRBD1, 5 bases. Germline lookup yields CDR1 SGHRS and CDR2 YFSETQ. The ends were cut back, 0 bases at V and 2 bases at J, with 12 bases in the middle. The CDR3 has 15 amino acids. CDR3 amino acids: CASSLVQGHPYEQYF. The CDR3 nucleotides read TGCGCCAGCAGCTTGGTGCAGGGCCATCCCTACGAGCAGTACTTC. The full variable domain, its missing parts supplied by reference TRBV5-1 and TRBJ2-7, is KAGVTQTPRYLIKTRGQQVTLSCSPISGHRSVSWYQQTPGQGLQFLFEYFSETQRNKGNFPGRFSGRQFSNSRSEMNVSTLELGDSALYLCASSLVQGHPYEQYFGPGTRLTVT.

CDR3 DNA sequence: TGTGCCAGCAGCCAAGGGGGGACAGGGGCTGGGGCCAACGTCCTGACTTTC. This sequence encodes CASSQGGTGAGANVLTF. This chain connects TRBV4-2 to TRBJ2-6, with 10 nucleotides matching TRBD1. V was clipped by 1 base and J by 2 bases; unmatched bases: 2. In germline, CDR1 is LGHNA, CDR2 YNFKEQ. This CDR3 has 17 amino acids.

This clone was seen a few times. Additional DNA sequences in this sample encode the identical CDR3. This chain joins TRBV18 and TRBJ2-5; TRBD2 might be the D (7 bases). CDR1 and CDR2 (germline): KGHSH, LQKENI. The CDR3 has 14 amino acids. Trimming cost V 6 bases and J 3 bases, with 14 bases left between them. CDR3 sequence: CASSPGGGEETQYF. Here the CDR3 DNA reads TGTGCCAGCTCCCCTGGGGGGGGCGAAGAGACCCAGTACTTC. Filled out from reference TRBV18 and TRBJ2-5, the complete variable domain reads NAGVMQNPRHLVRRRGQEARLRCSPMKGHSHVYWYRQLPEEGLKFMVYLQKENIIDESGMPKERFSAEFPKEGPSILRIQQVVRGDSAAYFCASSPGGGEETQYFGPGTRLLVL.

This chain's CDR3 is CASSGGSRRTEAFF. The DNA of the CDR3 is TGCGCCAGCAGCGGCGGGAGCCGGCGCACTGAAGCTTTCTTT. The chain combines TRBV5-1 with TRBJ1-1; no definite D call. V shed 4 bases and J shed 4 bases, with 14 bases lying between them. CDR1 is SGHRS, CDR2 YFSETQ, per germline. The CDR3 loop spans 14 amino acids.